The 21 T cell receptor beta chains listed next were all sequenced from one sample in a study of technical replicates of blood from a handful of donors. Profiled with immunoSEQ multiplex PCR; TCRdb holds only in-frame clones, not every one. The repertoire has more than 75,000 clones, around 94% of them found once; the top ten carry under 0.4%. Sequenced: T cells isolated from PBMCs. Receptor source: a human donor in good health.

V gene TRBV7-2 combines with J gene TRBJ1-5; D unresolved. V was trimmed by 2 bases and J by 0 bases, leaving 8 bases between them. The germline gives CDR1 SGHTA, CDR2 FQGNSA. This CDR3 comprises 15 residues. CDR3 region: CASSLWSTSNQPQHF. In DNA form, the CDR3 reads TGTGCCAGCAGCTTATGGAGTACTAGCAATCAGCCCCAGCATTTT.

The chain joins TRBV27 to TRBJ2-1; 11 bases fit TRBD1. The CDR3 has 16 residues. The germline gives CDR1 MNHEY, CDR2 SMNVEV (reference sequence). V was pared by 1 base and J by 7 bases, with 6 bases of the junction left unmatched. The CDR3 protein is CASSLLLGTGGNEQFF. In nucleotides, the CDR3 is TGTGCCAGCAGTTTATTGTTAGGGACAGGGGGGAATGAGCAGTTCTTC.

This chain joins TRBV7-2 and TRBJ1-2; no reliable D call. Germline V gene data show CDR1 as SGHTA and CDR2 as FQGNSA. This CDR3 is 15 amino acids long. V gave up 0 bases and J gave up 4 bases, with 12 bases separating them. The CDR3 DNA reads TGTGCCAGCAGCTTAGCTCTTCCAGAATTCTATGGCTACACCTTC. Translated: CASSLALPEFYGYTF.

The chain recombines TRBV2 with TRBJ2-1; D is perhaps TRBD2 (5 bases). The germline gives CDR1 SNHLY, CDR2 FYNNEI. The CDR3 totals 11 residues. With 6 bases removed from V and 7 bases from J, the gap between germline ends came to 7 bases. The CDR3 bases are TGTGCCAGCAGGACGGGGAATGAGCAGTTCTTC. This sequence encodes CASRTGNEQFF.

The chain carries TRBV4-1 and TRBJ2-7, with D possibly TRBD2 on 6 matching bases. With 3 bases removed from V and 8 bases from J, the gap between germline ends came to 17 bases. This CDR3 contains 14 residues. From germline, CDR1 is MGHRA and CDR2 YSYEKL. CDR3 in amino acids: CASSHGGDPRQQYF. In DNA form, the CDR3 reads TGCGCCAGCAGCCACGGCGGGGACCCACGACAGCAGTACTTC.

This rearrangement joins TRBV5-4 to TRBJ1-2; 9 nucleotides align to TRBD1. The CDR3 is 16 residues long. Trimming at V came to 4 bases and at J to 4 bases, leaving 11 bases not matched to a gene. Germline V lookup: CDR1 SGHNT, CDR2 YYREEE (reference sequence). The CDR3 protein is CASSPDRGVYSYGYTF. The CDR3 DNA reads as TGTGCCAGCAGCCCGGACAGGGGAGTCTATTCCTATGGCTACACCTTC.

The V call is TRBV19, the J call TRBJ1-5, with 8 nucleotides matching TRBD1. This CDR3 has 15 residues. Germline V lookup: CDR1 LNHDA, CDR2 SQIVND (reference sequence). The V and J ends lost 5 bases and 6 bases, in that order; junction bases with no gene match: 9. CDR3 in DNA: TGTGCCAGTAGTCCGGACAGGGAAGATGGTCAGCCCCAGCATTTT. Translation: CASSPDREDGQPQHF.

The chain uses TRBV2 and TRBJ2-7; 10 bases agree with TRBD2. Germline-derived CDR1 and CDR2 are SNHLY and FYNNEI. The CDR3 loop spans 15 amino acids. Trimming cost V 2 bases and J 7 bases; bases outside gene matches: 8. DNA for the CDR3: TGTGCCAGCAGTGAATTCCTAGCGGGAGAAGGGGAGCAGTACTTC. Translating it yields CASSEFLAGEGEQYF.

This chain connects TRBV27 to TRBJ2-1; D is ambiguous. Trimming took off 5 bases at V and 2 bases at J, with 4 bases between the two ends. The CDR3 extends over 12 amino acids. The germline gives CDR1 MNHEY, CDR2 SMNVEV (reference sequence). CDR3 in amino acids: CASSQAYNEQFF. The CDR3 DNA sequence: TGTGCCAGCAGTCAGGCCTACAATGAGCAGTTCTTC.

The V gene is TRBV19, the J gene TRBJ2-3, with 9 bases identical to TRBD2. Trimming took 1 base from V and 15 from J; bases not matched to a gene: 5. This CDR3 has 12 residues. The germline V gene has CDR1 LNHDA and CDR2 SQIVND (reference sequence). CDR3 in amino acids: CASSIADSGRYF. The DNA for the CDR3 is TGTGCCAGTAGTATAGCTGATAGCGGGAGATATTTT. Together with reference TRBV19 and TRBJ2-3, the CDR3 gives the full variable domain: DGGITQSPKYLFRKEGQNVTLSCEQNLNHDAMYWYRQDPGQGLRLIYYSQIVNDFQKGDIAEGYSVSREKKESFPLTVTSAQKNPTAFYLCASSIADSGRYFGPGTRLTVL.

V and J are TRBV28 and TRBJ2-7, with D perhaps TRBD1 (6 bases). Looked up from germline, CDR1 is MDHEN and CDR2 is SYDVKM. The CDR3 sequence is 13 residues long. V gave up 6 bases and J gave up 6 bases, with 15 bases separating them. In DNA form, the CDR3 reads TGTGCCAGCAGGTTTACAGGGTTAGGCGAGCAGTACTTC. It codes for CASRFTGLGEQYF.

The CDR3 is CASSQESTYEQYF. In DNA form, the CDR3 reads TGTGCCAGCAGCCAAGAGAGTACCTACGAGCAGTACTTC. J is TRBJ2-7 and V is TRBV4-2; unclear D gene. Deletions cut 0 bases from V and 2 bases from J, with 5 bases between. Germline V gene lookup returns CDR1 LGHNA and CDR2 YNFKEQ. The CDR3 sequence is 13 residues long.

The rearrangement joins TRBV5-6 to TRBJ2-5, with 8 bases aligning to TRBD2. This CDR3 has 14 residues. Germline V CDR1 and CDR2: SGHDT, YYEEEE. Trimming took 1 base from V and 3 from J; bases not matched to a gene: 2. The CDR3 nucleotides are TGTGCCAGCAGCTTGATTAGCGGGGAAGAGACCCAGTACTTC. Amino acid sequence: CASSLISGEETQYF.

The chain employs TRBV28 and TRBJ1-1; a possible D gene is TRBD1 (5 bases). Germline V gene lookup returns CDR1 MDHEN and CDR2 SYDVKM. The CDR3 has 13 residues. The ends were cut back, 4 bases at V and 5 bases at J, with 11 bases in the middle. In nucleotides, the CDR3 is TGTGCCAGCAGTTGGACAATGGGGACTGAAGCTTTCTTT. It specifies CASSWTMGTEAFF.

The chain has TRBV7-3 and TRBJ2-1; TRBD2 aligns across 9 bases. V shed 6 bases, J shed 1 base, and the junction held 1 base outside the gene matches. Germline values: CDR1 SGHTA, CDR2 FQGTGA. The CDR3 has 14 residues. CDR3 loop: CASSLAGSYNEQFF. In DNA, the CDR3 is TGTGCCAGCAGTCTAGCGGGGTCCTACAATGAGCAGTTCTTC.

This clone was counted once. The chain links TRBV7-2 to TRBJ2-5, with a weak D call TRBD1 (5 bases). The CDR3 length is 14 residues. The germline V and J ends were trimmed by 5 bases and 2 bases, with 12 bases remaining between them. Germline V gene sequence: CDR1 SGHTA, CDR2 FQGNSA. CDR3 in amino acids: CASSPGRTQETQYF. In DNA, the CDR3 is TGTGCCAGCAGCCCAGGACGGACACAAGAGACCCAGTACTTC. Full variable domain (remainder filled in from reference TRBV7-2 and TRBJ2-5): GAGVSQSPSNKVTEKGKDVELRCDPISGHTALYWYRQSLGQGLEFLIYFQGNSAPDKSGLPSDRFSAERTGGSVSTLTIQRTQQEDSAVYLCASSPGRTQETQYFGPGTRLLVL.

The chain is built from TRBV7-9 and TRBJ1-2, with 9 bases fitting TRBD1. The CDR3 contains 16 residues. Trimming cost V 3 bases and J 4 bases; bases outside gene matches: 9. In germline, CDR1 is SEHNR, CDR2 FQNEAQ (reference sequence). CDR3 sequence: CASSFGNRGLAYGYTF. CDR3 nucleotides: TGTGCCAGCAGCTTTGGAAACAGGGGGCTCGCCTATGGCTACACCTTC.

The gene calls are TRBV6-4 and TRBJ2-7; 8 bases match TRBD1. From germline, CDR1 is MRHNA and CDR2 SNTAGT. This CDR3 comprises 15 residues. Trimming cost V 5 bases and J 5 bases; bases outside gene matches: 11. CDR3 DNA: TGTGCCAGCAGTCCCCAGGGGGCCTCTTCCGACGAGCAGTACTTC. It translates to CASSPQGASSDEQYF.

The genes are TRBV11-2 and TRBJ2-5; TRBD2 matches at 9 bases. CDR3 length: 18 residues. The V segment lost 3 bases and the J segment 5 bases; nucleotides outside the gene matches: 16. CDR1 and CDR2 from the germline V gene are SGHAT and FQNNGV. CDR3 residues: CASSFGYRSGRPGETQYF. The CDR3 nucleotides read TGTGCCAGCAGCTTCGGGTACCGGAGCGGGAGGCCTGGGGAGACCCAGTACTTC.

The V and J genes are TRBV27 and TRBJ2-7; 8 bases map to TRBD1. Trimming cost V 0 bases and J 6 bases; bases outside gene matches: 4. This CDR3 is built from 14 residues. Germline V gives CDR1 MNHEY, CDR2 SMNVEV (reference sequence). The CDR3 DNA sequence: TGTGCCAGCAGTTTATCGGCGACAGGGGTCGAGCAGTACTTC. Encoded protein: CASSLSATGVEQYF.

The chain joins TRBV30 to TRBJ2-7; D is possibly TRBD2 (5 bases). The CDR3 is 12 residues long. Per germline, CDR1 GTSNPN and CDR2 SVGIG (reference sequence). Trimming took 5 bases from V and 5 from J, leaving 13 bases between them. CDR3 DNA: TGTGCCTGGTCCGAACTAGGAAACGAGCAGTACTTC. The encoded protein is CAWSELGNEQYF.